One and the same sample provided the 3 T cell receptor beta chains below, sequenced in a study of T cell responses to AZD1222 COVID-19 vaccine. Assay: immunoSEQ multiplex PCR; the TCRdb copy retains only in-frame clones and omits some. The sample shows 150,000 or so clones, 80% to 90% of them seen only once. The source was peripheral blood, collected on day 0 of AZD1222 vaccination. These receptors came from an adult in good health.

Remarks on this clone: Other DNA sequences in this sample translate to the same CDR3. The rearrangement uses TRBV30 and TRBJ1-3, with D uncertain. Trimming took 0 bases from V and 5 from J, leaving 8 bases between them. CDR1 is GTSNPN and CDR2 is SVGIG in the germline V gene (reference sequence). This CDR3 spans 13 amino acids. CDR3 in amino acids: CAWSVNGRNTIYF. CDR3 bases: TGTGCCTGGAGTGTTAACGGGAGAAACACCATATATTTT.

The chain has TRBV2 and TRBJ1-5; weak D call: TRBD1 (6 bases). V lost 2 bases and J 8 bases, leaving 10 bases between the germline ends. Germline CDR1 is SNHLY and CDR2 is FYNNEI. The CDR3 contains 13 residues. This CDR3 reads CASSEIWTEPQHF. DNA for the CDR3: TGTGCCAGCAGTGAAATTTGGACAGAGCCCCAGCATTTT.

The chain couples TRBV21-1 to TRBJ1-6; the table's D call, TRBD1, has no DNA check behind it. TRBV21-1 is a pseudogene locus. CDR3 length: 16 amino acids. CDR3 loop: CASSKYRTPYNSPLHF. CDR3 in DNA: TGTGCCAGCAGCAAGTACAGGACACCATATAATTCACCCCTCCACTTT.